This T cell receptor beta chain was retrieved from a study of identical twins. This clonotype was seen ten or more times. The antigen remains unidentified. TCRdb itself ran the 5' RACE reads through MiXCR, one entry per CDR3 protein. The data contain fewer than 250,000 distinct CDR3 sequences, approximately 6.8% of them singletons. Germline V lookup: CDR1 MGHRA, CDR2 YSYEKL. The CDR3 covers 13 residues. V was trimmed by 4 bases and J by 5 bases, leaving 8 bases between them. Study-wide points: Invariant populations such as MAIT and iNKT cells could partly muddle zero-insertion analyses. Abundant beta clonotypes from cord blood bore fewer insertions; memory repertoires lacked this pattern.

This sample was also put to use in a study of yellow fever vaccine responses in identical twins.

The chain combines TRBV4-1 with TRBJ2-2, with D uncertain. Sequenced input: CD8+ T cells sorted from blood. This receptor was taken from a woman in her late teens or twenties in good health. For the CDR3, the DNA is TGCGCCAGCAGCCCTCAGCTTACCGGGGAGCTGTTTTTT. Its protein is CASSPQLTGELFF.